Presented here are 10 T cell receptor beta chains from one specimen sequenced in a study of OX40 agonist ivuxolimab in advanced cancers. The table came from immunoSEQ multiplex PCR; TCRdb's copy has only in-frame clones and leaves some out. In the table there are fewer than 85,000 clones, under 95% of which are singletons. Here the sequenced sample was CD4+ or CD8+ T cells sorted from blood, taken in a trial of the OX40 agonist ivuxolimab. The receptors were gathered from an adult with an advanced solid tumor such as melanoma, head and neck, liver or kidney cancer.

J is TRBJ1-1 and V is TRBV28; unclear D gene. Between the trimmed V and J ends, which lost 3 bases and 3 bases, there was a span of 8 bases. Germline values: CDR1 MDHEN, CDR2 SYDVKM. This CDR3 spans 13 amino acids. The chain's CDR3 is CASSLWSDTEAFF. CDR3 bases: TGTGCCAGCAGTTTGTGGTCGGACACTGAAGCTTTCTTT.

CDR3 region: CASSPGLAGSDEQFF. Written as DNA, the CDR3 is TGTGCCAGCTCACCGGGACTAGCTGGAAGCGATGAGCAGTTCTTC. This chain uses TRBV18 with TRBJ2-1; 9 nucleotides agree with TRBD2. V lost 3 bases to trimming and J lost 8 bases; unmatched junction nucleotides: 8. CDR1 and CDR2 (germline): KGHSH, LQKENI. This CDR3 spans 15 amino acids.

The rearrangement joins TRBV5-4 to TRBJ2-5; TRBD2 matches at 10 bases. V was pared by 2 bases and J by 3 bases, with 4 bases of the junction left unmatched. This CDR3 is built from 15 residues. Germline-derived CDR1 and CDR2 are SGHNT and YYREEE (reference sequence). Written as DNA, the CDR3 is TGTGCCAGCAGCTTTATAGCGGGGGGCGAAGAGACCCAGTACTTC. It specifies CASSFIAGGEETQYF.

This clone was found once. CDR3: CASSEGTGQGVNEQYF. The CDR3 DNA is TGTGCCAGCAGTGAGGGAACGGGACAGGGGGTCAACGAGCAGTACTTC. This chain links TRBV6-1 with TRBJ2-7, with 11 nucleotides matching TRBD1. The V gene's germline CDR1 is MNHNS and CDR2 SASEGT. Losses at the gene ends were 3 bases for V and 5 bases for J; bases not matched to a gene: 9. CDR3 length: 16 residues.

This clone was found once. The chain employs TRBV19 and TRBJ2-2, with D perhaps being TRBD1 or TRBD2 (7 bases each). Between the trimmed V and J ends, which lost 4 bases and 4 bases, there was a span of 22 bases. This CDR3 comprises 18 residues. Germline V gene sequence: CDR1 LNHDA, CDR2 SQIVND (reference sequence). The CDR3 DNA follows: TGTGCCAGTAGTACCCCAGGGGGGGGGCCTCTAGGCACCGGGGAGCTGTTTTTT. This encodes CASSTPGGGPLGTGELFF.

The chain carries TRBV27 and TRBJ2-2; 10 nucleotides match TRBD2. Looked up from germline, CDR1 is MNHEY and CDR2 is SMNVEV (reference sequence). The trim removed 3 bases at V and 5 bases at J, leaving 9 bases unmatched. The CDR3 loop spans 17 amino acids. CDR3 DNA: TGTGCCAGCAGTTTGTCTAGCGGGAGCGTCTGGACCGGGGAGCTGTTTTTT. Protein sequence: CASSLSSGSVWTGELFF.

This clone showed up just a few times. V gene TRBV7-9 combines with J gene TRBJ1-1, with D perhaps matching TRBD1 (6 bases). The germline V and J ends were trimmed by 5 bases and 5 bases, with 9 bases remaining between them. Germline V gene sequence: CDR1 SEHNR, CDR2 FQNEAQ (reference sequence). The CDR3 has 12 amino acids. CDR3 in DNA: TGTGCCAGCAGCCCCGACAGGACTGAAGCTTTCTTT. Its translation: CASSPDRTEAFF.

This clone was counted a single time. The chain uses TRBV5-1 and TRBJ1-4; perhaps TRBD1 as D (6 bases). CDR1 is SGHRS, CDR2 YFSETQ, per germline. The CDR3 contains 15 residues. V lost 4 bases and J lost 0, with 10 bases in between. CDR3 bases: TGCGCCAGCAGCATAACAGGGACAACTAATGAAAAACTGTTTTTT. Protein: CASSITGTTNEKLFF.

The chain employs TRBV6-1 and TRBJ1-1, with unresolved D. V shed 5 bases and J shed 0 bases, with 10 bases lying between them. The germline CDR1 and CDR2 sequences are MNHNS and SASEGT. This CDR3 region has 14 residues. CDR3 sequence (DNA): TGTGCCAGCAGTTCGCCCGGGCTGAACACTGAAGCTTTCTTT. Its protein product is CASSSPGLNTEAFF.

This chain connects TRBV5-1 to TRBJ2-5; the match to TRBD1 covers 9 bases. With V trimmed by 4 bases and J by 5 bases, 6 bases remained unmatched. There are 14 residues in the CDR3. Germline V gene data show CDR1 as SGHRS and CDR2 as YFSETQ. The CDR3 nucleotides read TGCGCCAGCAGCGTACAGGGGGCGGGGGAGACCCAGTACTTC. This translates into CASSVQGAGETQYF.